The 8 T cell receptor beta chains reported below all come from one sample, sequenced in a study of blood T cell repertoires in COVID-19. TCRdb's copy holds only in-frame clones and misses some; the assay was immunoSEQ multiplex PCR. The data contain around 200,000 clones, about 85% of them singletons. Sequencing was carried out using peripheral blood. The receptors shown here come from a woman older than 75 with acute or convalescent COVID-19.

The chain carries TRBV4-3 and TRBJ1-5; 8 nucleotides align to TRBD1. From germline, CDR1 is LGHNA and CDR2 YSLEER. V gave up 4 bases and J gave up 2 bases; unmatched junction bases: 4. The CDR3 runs 15 residues. CDR3 region: CASSPGQGRNQPQHF. DNA for the CDR3: TGCGCCAGCAGCCCTGGACAGGGTCGCAATCAGCCCCAGCATTTT.

This chain connects TRBV7-6 to TRBJ2-1, with 8 positions matching TRBD1. The germline V gene encodes CDR1 SGHVS and CDR2 FNYEAQ. V shed 5 bases and J 3 bases; nucleotides not matched to a gene: 9. The CDR3 totals 16 residues. The CDR3 region is CASSPTGGVHYNEQFF. The CDR3 bases are TGTGCCAGCAGCCCTACAGGGGGAGTTCACTACAATGAGCAGTTCTTC.

The rearrangement joins TRBV7-8 to TRBJ2-5; the D gene is possibly TRBD2 (7 bases). Trimming removed 3 bases at V and 2 bases at J, with 13 bases between. The CDR3 extends over 15 amino acids. CDR1 and CDR2 from the germline V gene are SGHVS and FQNEAQ. CDR3 region: CASSFQGRGQETQYF. In nucleotides, the CDR3 is TGTGCCAGCAGCTTTCAGGGGAGGGGGCAAGAGACCCAGTACTTC.

CDR3 loop: CASSLRLAGVVADTQYF. The CDR3 DNA sequence: TGTGCCAGCAGCTTGCGACTAGCGGGAGTTGTGGCAGATACGCAGTATTTT. The genes are TRBV3-1 (or the pseudogene TRBV3-2) and TRBJ2-3; 12 bases align to TRBD2. This CDR3 is 17 amino acids long. V was clipped by 5 bases and J by 4 bases; unmatched bases: 10. Germline CDR1 is LGHDT and CDR2 is YNNKEL (reference sequence).

The chain couples TRBV9 to TRBJ1-1; 7 bases are shared with TRBD1. V gave up 2 bases and J gave up 0 bases; unmatched junction bases: 1. Germline V gene data show CDR1 as SGDLS and CDR2 as YYNGEE. The CDR3 covers 14 residues. DNA for the CDR3: TGTGCCAGCAGCGTCGACAGGGTGAACACTGAAGCTTTCTTT. This codes for CASSVDRVNTEAFF.

The rearrangement uses TRBV24-1 and TRBJ2-7; 12 nucleotides agree with TRBD1. The CDR3 covers 15 residues. Germline CDR1 KGHDR, CDR2 SFDVKD. V was pared by 3 bases and J by 3 bases, with 2 bases of the junction left unmatched. As DNA, the CDR3 is TGTGCCACCAGTGATGGGACAGGGGGCATCTACGAGCAGTACTTC. Amino acid sequence: CATSDGTGGIYEQYF.

V and J are TRBV6-6 and TRBJ2-7; 9 bases fit TRBD2. With 9 bases clipped from V and 0 bases from J, the junction kept 12 bases outside the gene matches. The CDR3 contains 16 residues. Germline-derived CDR1 and CDR2 are MNHNY and SVGAGI (reference sequence). The chain's CDR3 is CASGGREGLSSYEQYF. The CDR3 coding sequence is TGTGCCAGTGGGGGGCGGGAGGGCCTGAGCTCCTACGAGCAGTACTTC.

The chain employs TRBV7-8 and TRBJ2-2; 9 positions agree with TRBD2. The V segment lost 5 bases and the J segment 1 base; nucleotides outside the gene matches: 11. The CDR3 contains 18 residues. The germline V gene encodes CDR1 SGHVS and CDR2 FQNEAQ. The CDR3 reads CASSPFRLAGLNTGELFF. In nucleotides, the CDR3 is TGTGCCAGCAGCCCGTTCCGCCTAGCGGGGCTGAACACCGGGGAGCTGTTTTTT. Complete variable domain (other parts from reference TRBV7-8 and TRBJ2-2): GAGVSQSPRYKVAKRGQDVALRCDPISGHVSLFWYQQALGQGPEFLTYFQNEAQLDKSGLPSDRFFAERPEGSVSTLKIQRTQQEDSAVYLCASSPFRLAGLNTGELFFGEGSRLTVL.